This TCR beta chain originates from a study of blood T cell repertoires in COVID-19. Study in general: Samples of COVID-19 (acute and convalescent) were obtained from the United States, Italy and Spain.

The CDR3 runs to 15 residues. Germline-derived CDR1 and CDR2 are LGHDT and YNNKEL (reference sequence). The germline V and J ends were trimmed by 3 bases and 4 bases, with 13 bases remaining between them. As originally analysed: Estimation of nucleated cell counts was performed using reference gene primer amplification. Method: immunoSEQ multiplex PCR; TCRdb's copy keeps in-frame clones and lacks some. The D gene and trimming were derived from the DNA, and the V and J assignments and clone size from that table. Of about 200,000 clones detected, about three quarters appear once; the ten largest clones hold approximately 3%.

The V and J genes are TRBV3-1 (or the pseudogene TRBV3-2) and TRBJ1-3, with TRBD1 as a possible D gene (6 bases). Sequenced material: peripheral blood. This TCR was recovered from a woman older than 75 with active or convalescent COVID-19. CDR3 protein: CASSHRGTGGNTIYF. The CDR3 bases are TGTGCCAGCAGCCATAGGGGGACGGGGGGAAACACCATATATTTT.